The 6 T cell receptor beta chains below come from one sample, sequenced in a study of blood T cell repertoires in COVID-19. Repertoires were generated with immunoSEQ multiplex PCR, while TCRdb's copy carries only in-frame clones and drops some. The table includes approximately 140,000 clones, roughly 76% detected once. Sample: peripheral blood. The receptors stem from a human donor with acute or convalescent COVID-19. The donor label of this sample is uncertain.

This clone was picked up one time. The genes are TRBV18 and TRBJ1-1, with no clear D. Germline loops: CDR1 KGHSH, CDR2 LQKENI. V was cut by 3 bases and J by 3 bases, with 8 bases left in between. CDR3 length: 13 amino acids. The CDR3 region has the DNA TGTGCCAGCTCACCCGGGAGGGACACTGAAGCTTTCTTT. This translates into CASSPGRDTEAFF.

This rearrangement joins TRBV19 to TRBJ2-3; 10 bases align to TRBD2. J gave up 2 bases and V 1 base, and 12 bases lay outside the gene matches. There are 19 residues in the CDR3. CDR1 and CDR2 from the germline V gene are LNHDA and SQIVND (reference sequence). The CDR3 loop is CASSIGRSGGARNTDTQYF. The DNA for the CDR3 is TGTGCCAGTAGTATAGGCAGGAGCGGGGGGGCTCGGAACACAGATACGCAGTATTTT. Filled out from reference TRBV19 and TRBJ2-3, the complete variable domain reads DGGITQSPKYLFRKEGQNVTLSCEQNLNHDAMYWYRQDPGQGLRLIYYSQIVNDFQKGDIAEGYSVSREKKESFPLTVTSAQKNPTAFYLCASSIGRSGGARNTDTQYFGPGTRLTVL.

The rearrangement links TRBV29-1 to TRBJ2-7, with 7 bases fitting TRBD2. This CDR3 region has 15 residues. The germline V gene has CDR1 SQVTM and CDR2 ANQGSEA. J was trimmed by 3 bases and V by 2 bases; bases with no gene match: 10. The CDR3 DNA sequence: TGCAGCGTTGAACGCGGGGGAGATGGGTTCTACGAGCAGTACGTC. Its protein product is CSVERGGDGFYEQYV.

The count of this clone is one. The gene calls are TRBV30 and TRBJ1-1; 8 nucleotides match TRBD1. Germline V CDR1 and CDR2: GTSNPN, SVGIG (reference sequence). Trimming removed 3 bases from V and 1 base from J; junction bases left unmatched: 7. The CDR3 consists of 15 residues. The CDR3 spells CAWSQDRAGNTEAFF. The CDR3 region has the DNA TGTGCCTGGAGCCAGGACAGGGCGGGGAACACTGAAGCTTTCTTT.

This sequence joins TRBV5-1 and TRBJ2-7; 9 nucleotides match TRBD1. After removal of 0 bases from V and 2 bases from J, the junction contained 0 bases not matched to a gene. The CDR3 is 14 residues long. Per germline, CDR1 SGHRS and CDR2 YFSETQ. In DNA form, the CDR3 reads TGCGCCAGCAGCTTGGGACAGGGGGCCTACGAGCAGTACTTC. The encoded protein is CASSLGQGAYEQYF.

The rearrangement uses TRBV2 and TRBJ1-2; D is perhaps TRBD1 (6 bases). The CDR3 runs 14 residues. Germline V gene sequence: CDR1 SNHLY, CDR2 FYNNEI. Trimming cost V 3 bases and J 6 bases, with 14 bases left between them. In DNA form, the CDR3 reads TGTGCCAGCAGTGAGAGTTTGGCAGGGGATGGCTACACCTTC. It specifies CASSESLAGDGYTF.